What follows are 22 T cell receptor beta chains derived from one specimen sequenced in a study of T cell responses to AZD1222 COVID-19 vaccine. This table comes from immunoSEQ multiplex PCR, and its TCRdb copy is limited to in-frame clones, with some not included. The sample holds approximately 150,000 clones; 75% to 95% are singletons and the top ten take about 4.4%. Source: peripheral blood, taken on day 0 of AZD1222 vaccination. Receptors were obtained from an adult in good health.

The chain is built from TRBV4-3 and TRBJ1-1; tentative D call: TRBD1 (5 bases). CDR1 is LGHNA and CDR2 is YSLEER in the germline V gene. The CDR3 contains 14 residues. V was clipped by 0 bases and J by 1 base, with 6 bases between them. The CDR3 is CASSQETGNTEAFF. CDR3 nucleotides: TGCGCCAGCAGCCAAGAAACAGGGAACACTGAAGCTTTCTTT.

This rearrangement joins TRBV28 to TRBJ1-5; possibly TRBD1 for D (6 bases). This CDR3 is built from 11 residues. Germline V gene data show CDR1 as MDHEN and CDR2 as SYDVKM. V was trimmed by 11 bases and J by 7 bases, leaving 12 bases between them. CDR3 in DNA: TGTGCCCGAGAGGGGGTACAGCCCCAGCATTTT. Translated: CAREGVQPQHF.

This chain uses TRBV29-1 with TRBJ1-2; 11 positions match TRBD1. Trimming removed 6 bases from V and 4 bases from J; junction bases left unmatched: 13. This CDR3 contains 16 residues. CDR1 and CDR2 (germline): SQVTM, ANQGSEA. The CDR3 DNA is TGCAGCGTCCCTCGGACAGGGGGCAGCACCTCCTATGGCTACACCTTC. This encodes CSVPRTGGSTSYGYTF.

The chain links TRBV5-1 to TRBJ2-7; 9 positions agree with TRBD1. The CDR3 has 18 residues. CDR1 is SGHRS, CDR2 YFSETQ, per germline. J lost 1 base, V lost 1 base, and 12 bases had no gene match. Written as DNA, the CDR3 is TGCGCCAGCAGCTTGTTGGGTGGGACAGGGAGTAAATCCTACGAGCAGTACTTC. Protein product: CASSLLGGTGSKSYEQYF. Full variable domain (outside the CDR3, taken from reference TRBV5-1 and TRBJ2-7): KAGVTQTPRYLIKTRGQQVTLSCSPISGHRSVSWYQQTPGQGLQFLFEYFSETQRNKGNFPGRFSGRQFSNSRSEMNVSTLELGDSALYLCASSLLGGTGSKSYEQYFGPGTRLTVT.

The V and J genes are TRBV28 and TRBJ1-5, with D possibly TRBD1 on 5 matching bases. Trimming stripped 8 bases from V and 4 bases from J, with 18 bases between. This CDR3 has 15 residues. CDR1 and CDR2 (germline): MDHEN, SYDVKM. Here the CDR3 reads CASRPQGAKNQPQHF. The CDR3 DNA sequence: TGTGCCAGCCGACCCCAGGGAGCTAAGAATCAGCCCCAGCATTTT.

This chain connects TRBV28 to TRBJ1-3; no definite D call. The ends were cut back, 3 bases at V and 0 bases at J, with 9 bases in the middle. CDR1 is MDHEN, CDR2 SYDVKM, per germline. There are 15 residues in the CDR3. Written as DNA, the CDR3 is TGTGCCAGCAGTTTTTATCCGGGCTCTGGAAACACCATATATTTT. Its protein product is CASSFYPGSGNTIYF.

The CDR3 sequence: CASSFRVSGNTIYF. The CDR3 DNA reads TGTGCCAGCAGTTTTCGAGTCTCTGGAAACACCATATATTTT. The rearrangement uses TRBV6-6 and TRBJ1-3; D is unclear. The CDR3 is made up of 14 amino acids. CDR1 is MNHNY and CDR2 is SVGAGI in the germline V gene (reference sequence). Trimming took 4 bases from V and 0 from J, leaving 7 bases between them.

The chain employs TRBV28 and TRBJ1-5; D gene uncertain. Germline loops: CDR1 MDHEN, CDR2 SYDVKM. The CDR3 length is 20 residues. Trimming cost V 5 bases and J 0 bases, with 26 bases left between them. This chain's CDR3 is CASSILLTWESSYSNQPQHF. For the CDR3, the DNA is TGTGCCAGCAGTATACTATTGACATGGGAAAGTAGTTATAGCAATCAGCCCCAGCATTTT.

The chain couples TRBV7-9 to TRBJ2-3, with D possibly TRBD1 on 6 matching bases. Looked up from germline, CDR1 is SEHNR and CDR2 is FQNEAQ (reference sequence). The V end lost 5 bases, the J end lost 5 bases, and 29 bases lay between the germline ends. CDR3 length: 19 amino acids. This CDR3 reads CASSEEKFRGPSGIDTQYF. For the CDR3, the DNA is TGTGCCAGCAGCGAAGAAAAATTCAGGGGCCCCTCGGGGATAGATACGCAGTATTTT. The whole variable domain, remainder taken from reference TRBV7-9 and TRBJ2-3, is DTGVSQNPRHKITKRGQNVTFRCDPISEHNRLYWYRQTLGQGPEFLTYFQNEAQLEKSRLLSDRFSAERPKGSFSTLEIQRTEQGDSAMYLCASSEEKFRGPSGIDTQYFGPGTRLTVL.

The chain is built from TRBV11-3 and TRBJ2-5; D perhaps matches TRBD1 (6 bases). This CDR3 is 14 amino acids long. V was trimmed by 5 bases and J by 1 base, leaving 11 bases between them. Germline-derived CDR1 and CDR2 are SGHNT and YENEEA. The CDR3 DNA reads TGTGCCAGCAGCGGTGGACAGATCCAAGAGACCCAGTACTTC. It is translated as CASSGGQIQETQYF.

This sequence joins TRBV7-8 and TRBJ2-5; D possibly corresponds to TRBD2 (5 bases). From germline, CDR1 is SGHVS and CDR2 FQNEAQ. Trimming removed 4 bases at V and 5 bases at J, with 26 bases between. This CDR3 comprises 18 residues. Here the CDR3 DNA reads TGTGCCAGCAGCTCGCATATACCCCTGACGGAGAGGGAGGAGACCCAGTACTTC. It codes for CASSSHIPLTEREETQYF.

The chain has TRBV12-3 or TRBV12-4 and TRBJ1-5, with no clear D. The CDR3 is made up of 13 amino acids. V was cut by 7 bases and J by 1 base, with 8 bases left in between. CDR3 in DNA: TGTGCCAGCACCCCGGGGAGCAATCAGCCCCAGCATTTT. Amino acid sequence: CASTPGSNQPQHF.

The chain has TRBV5-4 and TRBJ2-7, with D tentatively TRBD1 or TRBD2 (6 bases each). CDR3 length equals 13 residues. V shed 4 bases and J shed 2 bases, with 10 bases lying between them. CDR1 is SGHNT, CDR2 YYREEE, per germline (reference sequence). The CDR3 is CASSTRGAYEQYF. CDR3 coding DNA: TGTGCCAGCAGCACTAGGGGGGCCTACGAGCAGTACTTC.

This sequence joins TRBV5-4 and TRBJ2-1; 13 bases are shared with TRBD2. This CDR3 spans 16 amino acids. The germline V gene encodes CDR1 SGHNT and CDR2 YYREEE (reference sequence). J was trimmed by 9 bases and V by 4 bases; bases with no gene match: 10. CDR3 amino acids: CASSGGRTSGSIEQFF. The CDR3 coding sequence is TGTGCCAGCAGCGGAGGGAGGACTAGCGGGAGCATTGAGCAGTTCTTC.

V and J are TRBV6-5 and TRBJ2-1; 9 bases are shared with TRBD2. V trimming: 7 bases; J trimming: 4 bases; junction bases outside the gene matches: 8. Germline V gives CDR1 MNHEY, CDR2 SVGAGI. This CDR3 region has 15 residues. The CDR3, as DNA: TGTGCCAGCAACTTAGCGGGGGCGGAATACAATGAGCAGTTCTTC. Protein sequence: CASNLAGAEYNEQFF.

The chain couples TRBV11-3 to TRBJ2-7, with 9 nucleotides matching TRBD1. The CDR3 is made up of 15 amino acids. V shed 5 bases and J 1 base; nucleotides not matched to a gene: 6. Germline CDR1 SGHNT, CDR2 YENEEA. The CDR3 sequence: CASSPRQGDSYEQYF. The CDR3 DNA follows: TGTGCCAGCAGCCCGCGACAGGGGGATTCCTACGAGCAGTACTTC.

This rearrangement joins TRBV18 to TRBJ1-5; D is perhaps TRBD1 (6 bases). The length of the CDR3 is 14 residues. Trimming left V 5 bases short and J 7 bases short, with 15 bases between. Per the germline V gene, CDR1 is KGHSH and CDR2 is LQKENI. The CDR3 protein is CASSGVQGGQPQHF. For the CDR3, the DNA is TGTGCCAGCTCAGGGGTACAGGGAGGCCAGCCCCAGCATTTT.

The V and J genes are TRBV7-9 and TRBJ2-4, with D tentatively TRBD1 or TRBD2 (5 bases each). Germline CDR1 reads SEHNR; CDR2 reads FQNEAQ (reference sequence). V was shortened by 2 bases and J by 8 bases, with 10 bases between the two germline ends. The CDR3 spans 13 residues. CDR3 coding DNA: TGTGCCAGCAGCTTACGGGGCATGGACATTCAGTACTTC. Its translation: CASSLRGMDIQYF.

The chain carries TRBV6-5 and TRBJ2-7, with TRBD1 matching 12 bases. Germline CDR1 MNHEY, CDR2 SVGAGI. Germline trimming cut 2 bases from V and 6 bases from J; bases unmatched to any gene: 5. This CDR3 contains 15 residues. CDR3 residues: CASSYQGQGAGEQYF. The CDR3 DNA follows: TGTGCCAGCAGTTACCAGGGACAGGGGGCTGGCGAGCAGTACTTC.

This sequence joins TRBV28 and TRBJ2-1; 8 bases match TRBD2. Germline-derived CDR1 and CDR2 are MDHEN and SYDVKM. The CDR3 has 20 residues. V dropped 3 bases and J dropped 1; count of bases not matched to a gene: 17. CDR3 sequence (DNA): TGTGCCAGCAGTTTCCCCGTAGCTAGCGGGTTTGGGAGGTCCTACAATGAGCAGTTCTTC. It is translated as CASSFPVASGFGRSYNEQFF.

The chain recombines TRBV11-2 with TRBJ1-4, with 8 bases matching TRBD1. J lost 3 bases, V lost 5 bases, and 5 bases had no gene match. Per the germline V gene, CDR1 is SGHAT and CDR2 is FQNNGV. The CDR3 consists of 15 residues. In DNA, the CDR3 is TGTGCCAGCAGCCCTATACAGGGGGCTAATGAAAAACTGTTTTTT. This sequence encodes CASSPIQGANEKLFF.

The chain uses TRBV5-1 and TRBJ2-1; 11 nucleotides match TRBD2. The CDR3 extends over 18 amino acids. Germline V gene lookup returns CDR1 SGHRS and CDR2 YFSETQ. Trimming took 3 bases from V and 9 from J; bases not matched to a gene: 17. The CDR3: CASSSYTHSGRAQSEQFF. CDR3 nucleotide sequence: TGCGCCAGCAGCTCTTACACCCATAGCGGGAGGGCCCAGTCTGAGCAGTTCTTC.